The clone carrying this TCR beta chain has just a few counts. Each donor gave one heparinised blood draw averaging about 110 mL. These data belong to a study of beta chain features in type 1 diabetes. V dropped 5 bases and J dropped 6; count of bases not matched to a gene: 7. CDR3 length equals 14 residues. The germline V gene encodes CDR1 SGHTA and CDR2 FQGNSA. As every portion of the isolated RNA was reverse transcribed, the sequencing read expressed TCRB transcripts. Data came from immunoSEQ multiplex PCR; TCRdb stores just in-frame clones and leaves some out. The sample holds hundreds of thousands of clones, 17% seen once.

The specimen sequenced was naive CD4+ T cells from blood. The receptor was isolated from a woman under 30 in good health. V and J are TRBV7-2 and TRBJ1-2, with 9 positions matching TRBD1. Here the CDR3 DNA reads TGTGCCAGCAGCCCGGCCGGGACAGGGAATGGCTACACCTTC. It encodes CASSPAGTGNGYTF. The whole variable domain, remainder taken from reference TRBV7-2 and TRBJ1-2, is GAGVSQSPSNKVTEKGKDVELRCDPISGHTALYWYRQSLGQGLEFLIYFQGNSAPDKSGLPSDRFSAERTGGSVSTLTIQRTQQEDSAVYLCASSPAGTGNGYTFGSGTRLTVV.